The clone carrying this T cell receptor beta chain occurred a few times. Its antigen is still unknown. The data are from a study of T cell repertoires in cytomegalovirus infection. Study details: CMV epitopes that were recently identified and HLA-C-restricted were used alongside well-studied HLA-B-restricted ones. Public TCR beta signatures indicated both CMV infection and matching HLA type.

Germline assignment: CDR1 SNHLY and CDR2 FYNNEI. This CDR3 is 17 amino acids long. Trimming took 5 bases from V and 3 from J; bases not matched to a gene: 12. Overall study findings and caveats: There were carriers of CMV plus the relevant HLA, and cumulative public TCR beta family frequency identified them. CMV-specific TCR beta clonotypes restricted by HLA-C were the ones dominating the ex vivo response.

TCRdb itself ran the reads through MiXCR, one entry per CDR3 protein. Of some 700,000 distinct CDR3 sequences in the sample, roughly 36% were seen once. The receptor's source is a human donor in good health (CMV status not recorded). Some clones in this sample may be carry-over from other donors' samples. Material: cultured PBMCs, obtained from culture after CMV antigen stimulation. The chain recombines TRBV2 with TRBJ2-3; TRBD2 agrees at 9 bases. The DNA of the CDR3 is TGTGCCAGCAGTCGACGACGACTAGCGGAGGGAACAGATACGCAGTATTTT. Translation gives CASSRRRLAEGTDTQYF.